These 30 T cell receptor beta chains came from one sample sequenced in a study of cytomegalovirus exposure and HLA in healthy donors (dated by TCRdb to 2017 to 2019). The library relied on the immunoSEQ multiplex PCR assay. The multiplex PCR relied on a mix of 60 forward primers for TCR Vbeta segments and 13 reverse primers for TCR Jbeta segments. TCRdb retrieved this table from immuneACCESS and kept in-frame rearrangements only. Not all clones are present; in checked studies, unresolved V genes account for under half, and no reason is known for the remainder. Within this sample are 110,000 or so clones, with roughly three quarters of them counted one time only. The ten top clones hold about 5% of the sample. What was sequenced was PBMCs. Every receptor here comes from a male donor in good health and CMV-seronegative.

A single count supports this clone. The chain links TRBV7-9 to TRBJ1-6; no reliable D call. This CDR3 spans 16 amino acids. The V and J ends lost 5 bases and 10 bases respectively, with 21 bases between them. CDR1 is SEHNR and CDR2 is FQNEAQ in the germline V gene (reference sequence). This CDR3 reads CASSPPSPGGNSPLHF. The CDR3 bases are TGTGCCAGCAGCCCCCCGTCCCCCGGCGGCAACTCACCCCTCCACTTT.

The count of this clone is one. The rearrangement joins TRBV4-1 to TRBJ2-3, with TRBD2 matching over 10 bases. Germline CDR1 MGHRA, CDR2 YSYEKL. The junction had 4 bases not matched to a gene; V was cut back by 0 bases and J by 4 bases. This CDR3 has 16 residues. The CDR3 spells CASSQEEAGGADTQYF. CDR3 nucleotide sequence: TGCGCCAGCAGCCAAGAAGAAGCGGGGGGGGCAGATACGCAGTATTTT.

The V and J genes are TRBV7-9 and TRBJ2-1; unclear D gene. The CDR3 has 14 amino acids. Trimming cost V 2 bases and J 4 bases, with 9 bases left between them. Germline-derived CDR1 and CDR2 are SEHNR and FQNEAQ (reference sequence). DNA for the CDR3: TGTGCCAGCAGCTTAAATCTAGGTTACAATGAGCAGTTCTTC. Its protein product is CASSLNLGYNEQFF.

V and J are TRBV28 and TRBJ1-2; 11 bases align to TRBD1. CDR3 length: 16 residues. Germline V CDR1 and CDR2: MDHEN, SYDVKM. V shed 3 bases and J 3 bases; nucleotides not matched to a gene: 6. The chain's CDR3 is CASSFKWDRGYYGYTF. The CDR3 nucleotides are TGTGCCAGCAGTTTTAAATGGGACAGGGGGTACTATGGCTACACCTTC.

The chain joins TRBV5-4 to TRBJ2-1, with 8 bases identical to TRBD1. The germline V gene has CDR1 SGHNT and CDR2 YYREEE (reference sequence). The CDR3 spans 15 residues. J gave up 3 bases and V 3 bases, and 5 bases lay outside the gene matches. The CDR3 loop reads CASSSGGMGYNEQFF. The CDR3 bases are TGTGCCAGCAGCTCAGGGGGCATGGGCTACAATGAGCAGTTCTTC.

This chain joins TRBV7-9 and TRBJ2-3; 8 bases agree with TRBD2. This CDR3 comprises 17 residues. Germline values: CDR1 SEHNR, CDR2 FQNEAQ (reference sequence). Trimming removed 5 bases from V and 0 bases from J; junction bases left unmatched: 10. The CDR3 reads CASSPPGGRRSTDTQYF. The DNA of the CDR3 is TGTGCCAGCAGCCCTCCGGGGGGGCGTAGAAGCACAGATACGCAGTATTTT.

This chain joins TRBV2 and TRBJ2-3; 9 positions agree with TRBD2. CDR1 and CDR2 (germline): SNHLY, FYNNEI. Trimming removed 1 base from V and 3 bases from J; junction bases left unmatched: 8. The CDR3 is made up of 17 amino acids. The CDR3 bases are TGTGCCAGCAGTGAAGTAGCGGGAGTGGAAGGGACAGATACGCAGTATTTT. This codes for CASSEVAGVEGTDTQYF. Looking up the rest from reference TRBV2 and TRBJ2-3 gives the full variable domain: EPEVTQTPSHQVTQMGQEVILRCVPISNHLYFYWYRQILGQKVEFLVSFYNNEISEKSEIFDDQFSVERPDGSNFTLKIRSTKLEDSAMYFCASSEVAGVEGTDTQYFGPGTRLTVL.

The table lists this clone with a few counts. This chain's CDR3 is CATMATRGAYGYTF. The CDR3 nucleotides are TGTGCCACCATGGCCACGCGGGGCGCCTATGGCTACACCTTC. The chain links TRBV28 to TRBJ1-2; D perhaps matches TRBD1 (5 bases). From germline, CDR1 is MDHEN and CDR2 SYDVKM. The CDR3 sequence is 14 residues long. Between the trimmed V and J ends, which lost 10 bases and 4 bases, there was a span of 19 bases.

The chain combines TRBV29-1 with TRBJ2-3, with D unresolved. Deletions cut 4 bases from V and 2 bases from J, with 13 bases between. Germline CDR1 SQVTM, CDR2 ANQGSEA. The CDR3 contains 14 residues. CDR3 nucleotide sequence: TGCAGCGTTGTGGGCAGCCTCAACACAGATACGCAGTATTTT. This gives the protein CSVVGSLNTDTQYF.

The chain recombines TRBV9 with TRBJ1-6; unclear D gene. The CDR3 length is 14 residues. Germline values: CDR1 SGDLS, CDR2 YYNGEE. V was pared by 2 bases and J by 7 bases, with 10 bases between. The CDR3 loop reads CASSVEGENSPLHF. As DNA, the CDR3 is TGTGCCAGCAGCGTGGAAGGAGAAAATTCACCCCTCCACTTT.

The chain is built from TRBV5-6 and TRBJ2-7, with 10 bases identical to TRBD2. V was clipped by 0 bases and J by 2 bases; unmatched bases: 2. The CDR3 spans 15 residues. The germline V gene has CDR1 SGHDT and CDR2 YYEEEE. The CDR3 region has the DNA TGTGCCAGCAGCTTGGCTAGCGGGGGCCCCTACGAGCAGTACTTC. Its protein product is CASSLASGGPYEQYF. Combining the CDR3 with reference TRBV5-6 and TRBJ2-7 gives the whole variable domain DAGVTQSPTHLIKTRGQQVTLRCSPKSGHDTVSWYQQALGQGPQFIFQYYEEEERQRGNFPDRFSGHQFPNYSSELNVNALLLGDSALYLCASSLASGGPYEQYFGPGTRLTVT.

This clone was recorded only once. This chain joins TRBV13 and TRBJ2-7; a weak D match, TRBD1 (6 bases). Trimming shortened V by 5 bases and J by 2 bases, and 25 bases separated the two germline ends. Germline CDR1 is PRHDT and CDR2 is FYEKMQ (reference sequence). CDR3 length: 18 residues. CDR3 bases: TGTGCCAGCAGCCCCCCCCGGGCCCTAGGGACACTTACCTACGAGCAGTACTTC. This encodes CASSPPRALGTLTYEQYF.

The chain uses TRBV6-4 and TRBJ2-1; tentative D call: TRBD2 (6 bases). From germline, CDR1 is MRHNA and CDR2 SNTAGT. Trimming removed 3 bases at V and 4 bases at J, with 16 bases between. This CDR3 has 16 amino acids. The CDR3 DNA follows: TGTGCCAGCAGTGAAGACGGGGGAGGCCCTTACAATGAGCAGTTCTTC. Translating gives CASSEDGGGPYNEQFF.

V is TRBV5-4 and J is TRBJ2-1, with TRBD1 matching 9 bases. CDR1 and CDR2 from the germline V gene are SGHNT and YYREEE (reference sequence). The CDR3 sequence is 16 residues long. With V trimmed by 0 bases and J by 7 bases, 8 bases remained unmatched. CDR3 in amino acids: CASSLAPGQGENEQFF. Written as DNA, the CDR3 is TGTGCCAGCAGCTTGGCCCCGGGACAGGGTGAAAATGAGCAGTTCTTC.

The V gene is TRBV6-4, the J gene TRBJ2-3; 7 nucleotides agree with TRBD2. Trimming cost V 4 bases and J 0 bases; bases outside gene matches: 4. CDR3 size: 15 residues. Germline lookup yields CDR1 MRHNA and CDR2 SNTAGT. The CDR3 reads CASSVEGGSTDTQYF. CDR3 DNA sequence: TGTGCCAGCAGTGTTGAGGGAGGGAGCACAGATACGCAGTATTTT.

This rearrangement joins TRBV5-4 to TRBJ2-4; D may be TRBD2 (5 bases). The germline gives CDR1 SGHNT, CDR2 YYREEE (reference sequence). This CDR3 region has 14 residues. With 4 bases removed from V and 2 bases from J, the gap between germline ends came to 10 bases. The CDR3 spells CASSPGEPKNIQYF. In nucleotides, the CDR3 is TGTGCCAGCAGCCCCGGGGAGCCCAAAAACATTCAGTACTTC.

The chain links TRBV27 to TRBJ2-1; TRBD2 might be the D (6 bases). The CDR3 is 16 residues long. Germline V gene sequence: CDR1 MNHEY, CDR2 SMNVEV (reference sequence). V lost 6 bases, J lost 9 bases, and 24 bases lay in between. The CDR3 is CASSPVVTRGNSEQFF. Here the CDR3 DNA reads TGTGCCAGCAGCCCGGTCGTGACTAGGGGTAATAGTGAGCAGTTCTTC.

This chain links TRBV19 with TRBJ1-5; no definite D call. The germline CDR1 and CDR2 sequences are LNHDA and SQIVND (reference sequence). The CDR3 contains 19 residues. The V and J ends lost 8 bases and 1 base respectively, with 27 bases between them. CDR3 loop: CASHPGGNYRFVSNQPQHF. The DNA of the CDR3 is TGTGCCAGTCATCCGGGCGGGAACTATCGGTTTGTGAGCAATCAGCCCCAGCATTTT.

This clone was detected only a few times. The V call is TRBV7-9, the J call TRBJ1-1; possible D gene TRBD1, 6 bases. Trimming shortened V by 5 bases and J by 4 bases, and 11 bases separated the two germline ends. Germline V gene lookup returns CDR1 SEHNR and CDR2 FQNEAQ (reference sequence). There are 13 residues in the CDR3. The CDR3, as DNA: TGTGCCAGCAGCCCGGGGGGGGCCACTGAAGCTTTCTTT. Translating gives CASSPGGATEAFF.

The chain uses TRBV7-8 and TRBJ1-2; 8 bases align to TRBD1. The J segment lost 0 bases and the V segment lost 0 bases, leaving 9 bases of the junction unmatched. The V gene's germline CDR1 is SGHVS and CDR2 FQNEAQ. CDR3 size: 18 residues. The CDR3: CASSLADRAESSNYGYTF. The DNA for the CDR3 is TGTGCCAGCAGCTTAGCGGACAGGGCCGAAAGCTCTAACTATGGCTACACCTTC.

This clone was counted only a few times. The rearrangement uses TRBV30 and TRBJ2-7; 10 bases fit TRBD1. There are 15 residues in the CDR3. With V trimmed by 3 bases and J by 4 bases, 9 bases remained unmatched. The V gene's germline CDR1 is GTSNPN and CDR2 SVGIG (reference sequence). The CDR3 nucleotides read TGTGCCTGGAGCGCCGGGACAGGGGATGGATACGAGCAGTACTTC. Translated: CAWSAGTGDGYEQYF.

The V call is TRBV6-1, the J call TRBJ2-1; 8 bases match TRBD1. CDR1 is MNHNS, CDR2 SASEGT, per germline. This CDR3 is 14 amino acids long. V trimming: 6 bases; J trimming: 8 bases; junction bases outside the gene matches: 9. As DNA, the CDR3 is TGTGCCAGCAGACCCAGGACAGGGTTGGATGAGCAGTTCTTC. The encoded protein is CASRPRTGLDEQFF.

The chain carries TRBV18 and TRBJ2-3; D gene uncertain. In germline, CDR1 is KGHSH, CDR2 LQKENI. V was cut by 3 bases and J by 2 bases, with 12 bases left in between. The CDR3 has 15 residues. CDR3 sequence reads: CASSPGTRYTDTQYF. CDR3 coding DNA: TGTGCCAGCTCACCTGGCACCAGATACACAGATACGCAGTATTTT.

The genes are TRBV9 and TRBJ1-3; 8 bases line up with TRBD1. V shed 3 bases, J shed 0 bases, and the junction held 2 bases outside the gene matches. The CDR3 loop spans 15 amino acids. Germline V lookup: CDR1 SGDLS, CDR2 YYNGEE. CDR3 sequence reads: CASSATGGSGNTIYF. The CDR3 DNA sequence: TGTGCCAGCAGCGCCACAGGGGGCTCTGGAAACACCATATATTTT.

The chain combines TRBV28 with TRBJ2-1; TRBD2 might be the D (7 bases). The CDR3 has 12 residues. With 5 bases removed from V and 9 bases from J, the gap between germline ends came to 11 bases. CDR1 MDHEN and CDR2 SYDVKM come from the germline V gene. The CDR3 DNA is TGTGCCAGCAGTAATAGGGGGGGTGAGCAGTTCTTC. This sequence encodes CASSNRGGEQFF.

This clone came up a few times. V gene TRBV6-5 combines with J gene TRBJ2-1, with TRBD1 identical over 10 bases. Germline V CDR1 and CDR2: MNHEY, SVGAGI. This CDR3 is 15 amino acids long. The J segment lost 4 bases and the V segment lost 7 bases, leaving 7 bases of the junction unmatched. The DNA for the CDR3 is TGTGCCAGCACCCCTGGGGGACAGGGGTACAATGAGCAGTTCTTC. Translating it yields CASTPGGQGYNEQFF.

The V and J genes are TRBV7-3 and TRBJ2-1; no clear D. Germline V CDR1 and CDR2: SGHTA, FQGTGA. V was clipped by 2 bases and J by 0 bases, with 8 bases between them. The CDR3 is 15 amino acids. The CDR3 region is CASSLAESSYNEQFF. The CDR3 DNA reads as TGTGCCAGCAGCTTAGCGGAAAGCTCCTACAATGAGCAGTTCTTC.

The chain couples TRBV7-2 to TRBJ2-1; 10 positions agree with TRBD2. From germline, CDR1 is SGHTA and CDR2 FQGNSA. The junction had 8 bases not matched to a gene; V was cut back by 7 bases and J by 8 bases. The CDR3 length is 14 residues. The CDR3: CASTGTSAGYEQFF. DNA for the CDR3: TGTGCCAGCACCGGGACTAGCGCGGGGTATGAGCAGTTCTTC.

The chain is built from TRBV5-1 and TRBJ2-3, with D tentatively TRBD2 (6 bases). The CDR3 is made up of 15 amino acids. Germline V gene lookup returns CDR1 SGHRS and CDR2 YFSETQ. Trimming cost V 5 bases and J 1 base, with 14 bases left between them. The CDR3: CASRRGTAGTDTQYF. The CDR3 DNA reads TGCGCCAGCAGGCGAGGGACTGCCGGCACAGATACGCAGTATTTT.

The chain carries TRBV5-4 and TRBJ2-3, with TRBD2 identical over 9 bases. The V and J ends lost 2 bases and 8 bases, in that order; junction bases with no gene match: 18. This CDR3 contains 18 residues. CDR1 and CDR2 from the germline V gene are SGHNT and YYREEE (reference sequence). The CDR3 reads CASSFSTAGGQAGGTQYF. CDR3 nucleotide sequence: TGTGCCAGCAGCTTTTCGACAGCGGGAGGTCAGGCGGGTGGTACGCAGTATTTT.